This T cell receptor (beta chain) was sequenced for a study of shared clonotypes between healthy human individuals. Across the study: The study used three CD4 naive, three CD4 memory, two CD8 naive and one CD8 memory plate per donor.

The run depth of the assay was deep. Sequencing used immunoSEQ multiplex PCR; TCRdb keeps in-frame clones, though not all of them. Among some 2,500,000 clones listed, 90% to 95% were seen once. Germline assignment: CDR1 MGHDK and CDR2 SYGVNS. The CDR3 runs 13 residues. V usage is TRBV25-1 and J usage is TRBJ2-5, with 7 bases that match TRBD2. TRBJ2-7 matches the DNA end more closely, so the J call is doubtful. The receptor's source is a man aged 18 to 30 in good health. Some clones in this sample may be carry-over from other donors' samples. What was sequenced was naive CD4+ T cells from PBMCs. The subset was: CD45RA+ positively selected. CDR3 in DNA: TGTGCCAGTGTTCTAGCGGACCATTACGAGCAGTACTTC. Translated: CASVLADHYEQYF.